This TCR beta chain appears in the sequencing data of a study of beta chain features in type 1 diabetes. This clone was observed many times. Expressed TCRB transcripts got sequenced, as all isolated RNA was reverse transcribed. Profiling relied on immunoSEQ multiplex PCR, and the TCRdb table lists in-frame clones only, not all of them. The sample consists of under 300,000 clones, 27% of them appearing once. The CDR3 totals 12 residues. The TCR was taken from a man aged 25 to 40 in good health. The sequenced sample was central memory CD4+ T cells from blood. The chain carries TRBV21-1 and TRBJ2-1; the D call in the table, TRBD1, was not verified against the DNA. TRBV21-1 is noted as a pseudogene. This CDR3 is CASSKDGLLQFF. CDR3 bases: TGTGCCAGCAGCAAAGATGGCCTTTTACAGTTCTTC.